This T cell receptor beta chain was observed in a study of CD8 T cells in Susac syndrome. The ends lost 2 bases at V and 0 bases at J; junction bases unmatched: 0. Per germline, CDR1 SGDLS and CDR2 YYNGEE. The CDR3 totals 14 residues. The multiple sclerosis controls were treatment-naive patients, and their relapsing-remitting disease was stable or active. Study-wide points: That the number of individuals in its TCR sequencing and HLA analysis was relatively small was acknowledged by the study.

The RNA, roughly 0.5 to 1 ug, was put through reverse transcription using random hexamers. TCRdb reprocessed the immunoSEQ multiplex PCR reads with MiXCR, giving one entry per CDR3 protein. The sample lists 160,000 or so distinct CDR3 sequences; 85% to 95% were seen once. Notes on this clonotype: Its antigen is not identified.

The material sequenced was CD8+ T cells from PBMCs. This rearrangement joins TRBV9 to TRBJ2-7; 9 nucleotides match TRBD1. The TCR originated in a human donor with multiple sclerosis. DNA for the CDR3: TGTGCCAGCAGCGTGACAGGGGGCTCCTACGAGCAGTACTTC. Its translation is CASSVTGGSYEQYF.